What follows are 21 T cell receptor beta chains derived from one specimen sequenced in a study of blood T cell repertoires in COVID-19. Clones were sequenced by immunoSEQ multiplex PCR, and TCRdb holds only the in-frame ones, with some missing. The data show 130,000 or so clones, approximately 90% seen once. The sequencing input was peripheral blood. These receptors all stem from a man aged 50 or older with acute or convalescent COVID-19.

The chain joins TRBV6-5 to TRBJ2-7; TRBD1 matches at 8 bases. J gave up 0 bases and V 2 bases, and 6 bases lay outside the gene matches. The CDR3 sequence is 16 residues long. Looked up from germline, CDR1 is MNHEY and CDR2 is SVGAGI. The CDR3: CASSYERTGLSYEQYF. The CDR3 bases are TGTGCCAGCAGTTACGAGAGGACAGGGCTCTCCTACGAGCAGTACTTC.

The rearrangement links TRBV19 to TRBJ1-2; D might be TRBD1 (6 bases). V gave up 6 bases and J gave up 7 bases, with 24 bases separating them. The CDR3 runs 16 residues. Germline V gene lookup returns CDR1 LNHDA and CDR2 SQIVND (reference sequence). The CDR3 sequence: CASSPPRNYRAGGYTF. CDR3 coding DNA: TGTGCCAGTAGCCCACCCCGGAATTACAGGGCAGGTGGCTACACCTTC. The full variable domain, rest sourced from reference TRBV19 and TRBJ1-2, is DGGITQSPKYLFRKEGQNVTLSCEQNLNHDAMYWYRQDPGQGLRLIYYSQIVNDFQKGDIAEGYSVSREKKESFPLTVTSAQKNPTAFYLCASSPPRNYRAGGYTFGSGTRLTVV.

The DNA for the CDR3 is TGTGCCAGCAGTTACTCGATCGGGCAGCCCCAGCATTTT. This encodes CASSYSIGQPQHF. This rearrangement joins TRBV6-5 to TRBJ1-5; no reliable D call. The CDR3 length is 13 residues. Germline CDR1 MNHEY, CDR2 SVGAGI. Trimming removed 0 bases at V and 7 bases at J, with 7 bases between.

The chain is built from TRBV9 and TRBJ1-2; the D gene is possibly TRBD1 (6 bases). Germline CDR1 and CDR2: SGDLS and YYNGEE. The CDR3 runs 13 residues. V was trimmed by 3 bases and J by 3 bases, leaving 9 bases between them. The CDR3, as DNA: TGTGCCAGCAGCGCACAGGGATACTATGGCTACACCTTC. Its protein product is CASSAQGYYGYTF.

The chain joins TRBV5-1 to TRBJ2-7, with 10 bases that match TRBD2. Germline V CDR1 and CDR2: SGHRS, YFSETQ. V was pared by 1 base and J by 5 bases, with 3 bases of the junction left unmatched. The CDR3 is 14 amino acids. The CDR3 loop is CASSLTSGNNEQYF. The CDR3 coding sequence is TGCGCCAGCAGCTTGACTAGCGGGAACAACGAGCAGTACTTC.

J is TRBJ1-1 and V is TRBV12-3 or TRBV12-4; D possibly corresponds to TRBD1 (6 bases). The V gene lost 6 bases and the J gene lost 4 bases, with 12 bases spanning the gap. This CDR3 region has 13 residues. DNA for the CDR3: TGTGCCAGCAGCTTTGACAGGATCACTGAAGCTTTCTTT. Its translation: CASSFDRITEAFF.

In its sample, this clone was seen a few times. The chain recombines TRBV10-1 with TRBJ1-5, with TRBD1 matching over 11 bases. Trimming at V came to 1 base and at J to 2 bases, leaving 13 bases not matched to a gene. CDR3 length: 20 residues. The V gene's germline CDR1 is WNHNN and CDR2 SYGVQD (reference sequence). The CDR3 region has the DNA TGCGCCAGCAGTGAGTACCATGGGGGACAGGGGGTTTGGGGCAATCAGCCCCAGCATTTT. Its translation is CASSEYHGGQGVWGNQPQHF.

This chain links TRBV2 with TRBJ2-7, with D hard to call. V lost 8 bases and J lost 3, with 8 bases in between. This CDR3 contains 11 residues. Germline CDR1 reads SNHLY; CDR2 reads FYNNEI. DNA for the CDR3: TGTGCCAGCGGCGACTTCTACGAGCAGTACTTC. Its protein is CASGDFYEQYF. The full variable domain, in which reference TRBV2 and TRBJ2-7 provide the parts outside the CDR3, is EPEVTQTPSHQVTQMGQEVILRCVPISNHLYFYWYRQILGQKVEFLVSFYNNEISEKSEIFDDQFSVERPDGSNFTLKIRSTKLEDSAMYFCASGDFYEQYFGPGTRLTVT.

This clone came up a few times. The V call is TRBV7-9, the J call TRBJ1-2; a weak D match, TRBD1 (6 bases). Germline V lookup: CDR1 SEHNR, CDR2 FQNEAQ (reference sequence). The ends were cut back, 6 bases at V and 6 bases at J, with 20 bases in the middle. The CDR3 length is 15 residues. CDR3 in DNA: TGTGCCAGCAGTTCTTCCTTCCCACAGGGTAATGGCTACACCTTC. Translation gives CASSSSFPQGNGYTF.

V is TRBV4-3 and J is TRBJ1-5; 7 bases agree with TRBD1. V gave up 0 bases and J gave up 6 bases; unmatched junction bases: 5. The CDR3 has 15 residues. Germline V gives CDR1 LGHNA, CDR2 YSLEER. CDR3 residues: CASSQDLGGGQPQHF. DNA for the CDR3: TGCGCCAGCAGCCAAGATTTAGGGGGCGGTCAGCCCCAGCATTTT.

The chain combines TRBV7-7 with TRBJ2-3; 16 bases align to TRBD2. V dropped 5 bases and J dropped 3; count of bases not matched to a gene: 5. CDR3 length: 17 residues. Per the germline V gene, CDR1 is SSHAT and CDR2 is FNYEAQ (reference sequence). CDR3 coding DNA: TGTGCCAGCAGCCCCGGGACTAGCGGGAGGGGGACAGATACGCAGTATTTT. The encoded protein is CASSPGTSGRGTDTQYF.

The chain combines TRBV30 with TRBJ2-3; D not certain. The CDR3 consists of 18 residues. The V end lost 2 bases, the J end lost 6 bases, and 27 bases lay between the germline ends. Germline-derived CDR1 and CDR2 are GTSNPN and SVGIG (reference sequence). The CDR3 bases are TGTGCCTGGAGTTTTCCACCGCCCCGGGTCCCAGAGAGGGATACGCAGTATTTT. Protein sequence: CAWSFPPPRVPERDTQYF.

V is TRBV5-4 and J is TRBJ2-7; perhaps TRBD1 as D (7 bases). V dropped 10 bases and J dropped 0 bases, with 14 bases sitting between them. The germline V gene encodes CDR1 SGHNT and CDR2 YYREEE (reference sequence). The CDR3 contains 13 residues. The CDR3 DNA is TGTGCCGAGGGGGGACAGAGCTCCTACGAGCAGTACTTC. This encodes CAEGGQSSYEQYF.

The chain combines TRBV11-3 with TRBJ1-1; 7 bases match TRBD1. CDR1 and CDR2 from the germline V gene are SGHNT and YENEEA. Trimming cost V 5 bases and J 4 bases; bases outside gene matches: 13. This CDR3 has 16 residues. CDR3 sequence (DNA): TGTGCCAGCAGCGCCCTCACAGGGGCCAGTGGCACTGAAGCTTTCTTT. Encoded protein: CASSALTGASGTEAFF.

The chain links TRBV11-2 to TRBJ2-6; TRBD2 might be the D (5 bases). The CDR3 totals 17 residues. V was shortened by 5 bases and J by 4 bases, with 18 bases between the two germline ends. Germline V CDR1 and CDR2: SGHAT, FQNNGV. As DNA, the CDR3 is TGTGCCAGCAGCCAGAGGTCGGAGGTACCAGGGGCCAACGTCCTGACTTTC. Translated: CASSQRSEVPGANVLTF.

This chain joins TRBV14 and TRBJ1-2; no definite D call. Germline CDR1 and CDR2: SGHDN and FVKESK. The CDR3 is made up of 12 amino acids. Trimming left V 1 base short and J 4 bases short, with 4 bases between. In nucleotides, the CDR3 is TGTGCCAGCAGCCAAGTATTCTATGGCTACACCTTC. As protein: CASSQVFYGYTF.

This rearrangement joins TRBV5-1 to TRBJ2-3, with D tentatively TRBD2 (5 bases). Deletions cut 0 bases from V and 0 bases from J, with 11 bases between. The V gene's germline CDR1 is SGHRS and CDR2 YFSETQ. This CDR3 contains 16 residues. In nucleotides, the CDR3 is TGCGCCAGCAGCTTGGCCGGAGGAGCGAGCACAGATACGCAGTATTTT. Translated, it gives CASSLAGGASTDTQYF.

The V gene is TRBV19, the J gene TRBJ1-5; no reliable D call. The length of the CDR3 is 18 residues. With 7 bases removed from V and 0 bases from J, the gap between germline ends came to 22 bases. CDR1 LNHDA and CDR2 SQIVND come from the germline V gene (reference sequence). DNA for the CDR3: TGTGCCAGTACCACGGGAGGGCATTTGACATATAGCAATCAGCCCCAGCATTTT. Residues: CASTTGGHLTYSNQPQHF. The full variable domain, rest sourced from reference TRBV19 and TRBJ1-5, is DGGITQSPKYLFRKEGQNVTLSCEQNLNHDAMYWYRQDPGQGLRLIYYSQIVNDFQKGDIAEGYSVSREKKESFPLTVTSAQKNPTAFYLCASTTGGHLTYSNQPQHFGDGTRLSIL.

The chain combines TRBV7-6 with TRBJ2-1; TRBD1 matches at 9 bases. Germline assignment: CDR1 SGHVS and CDR2 FNYEAQ. The CDR3 extends over 15 amino acids. J lost 3 bases, V lost 2 bases, and 2 bases had no gene match. CDR3 coding DNA: TGTGCCAGCAGCTTAATGGGACAGGGCTACAATGAGCAGTTCTTC. The encoded protein is CASSLMGQGYNEQFF. The whole variable domain, filled in from reference TRBV7-6 and TRBJ2-1, reads GAGVSQSPRYKVTKRGQDVALRCDPISGHVSLYWYRQALGQGPEFLTYFNYEAQQDKSGLPNDRFSAERPEGSISTLTIQRTEQRDSAMYRCASSLMGQGYNEQFFGPGTRLTVL.

V usage is TRBV4-3 and J usage is TRBJ2-7; D remains ambiguous. CDR1 is LGHNA, CDR2 YSLEER, per germline. V was trimmed by 0 bases and J by 2 bases, leaving 14 bases between them. The CDR3 length is 16 residues. CDR3 loop: CASSQEPNSPAYEQYF. CDR3 sequence (DNA): TGCGCCAGCAGCCAAGAGCCGAACTCACCTGCCTACGAGCAGTACTTC.

The chain has TRBV6-6 and TRBJ2-7; D might be TRBD1 (6 bases). CDR3 length equals 14 residues. Trimming pared 8 bases from V and 0 bases from J, leaving 14 bases between. Germline-derived CDR1 and CDR2 are MNHNY and SVGAGI (reference sequence). CDR3 sequence (DNA): TGTGCCAGCGCTAGGACAGAGAACTCCTACGAGCAGTACTTC. Its translation is CASARTENSYEQYF.